This TCR beta chain was obtained from a study of CDR3 diversity in severe acne. The CDR3 is 15 residues long. Germline CDR1 SGHAT, CDR2 FQNNGV. Trimming cost V 5 bases and J 8 bases; bases outside gene matches: 13. TCRdb redid the calling of the PCR reads with MiXCR, one entry per CDR3 protein. The table shows about 84,000 distinct CDR3 sequences, with about 54% occurring only once. Sequencing was carried out using blood. The rearrangement uses TRBV11-2 and TRBJ2-5, with 8 nucleotides matching TRBD2. This TCR was sampled from a male donor in good health, without acne. CDR3: CASSGTGTRAQTQYF. CDR3 in DNA: TGTGCCAGCAGCGGCACCGGGACTAGGGCCCAAACCCAGTACTTC.